This T cell receptor beta chain derives from a study of T cells in Graves' hyperthyroidism and ophthalmopathy. Points from the study as a whole: In blood, most of the thyroid clonotypes expanded above 0.001 were also present.

Template material for amplifying TCR beta CDR3 regions consisted of RNA transcripts. First-round RT-PCR of the TCR CDR3 relied on the HTBI primer set. TCRdb ran MiXCR on the multiplex PCR reads and lists one entry per CDR3 protein. The sample yields hundreds of thousands of distinct CDR3 sequences, over 35% seen once. In this sample, this clonotype turned up a few times. Its cognate antigen is unknown. Germline V gene data show CDR1 as MNHEY and CDR2 as SVGAGI. The CDR3 totals 12 residues. With 5 bases removed from V and 1 base from J, the gap between germline ends came to 5 bases. V gene TRBV6-5 combines with J gene TRBJ1-1; no firm D call. Source material: blood. The source is a man aged 18 to 30 with Graves' hyperthyroidism. CDR3 region: CASSKRNTEAFF. The DNA of the CDR3 is TGTGCCAGCAGTAAGAGGAACACTGAAGCTTTCTTT.